These 5 T cell receptor beta chains were all obtained from the same sample, sequenced in a study of technical replicates of blood from a handful of donors. Using immunoSEQ multiplex PCR, the repertoire was profiled, and TCRdb retains in-frame clones only, with some absent. The table shows about 83,000 clones, with about 91% occurring only once. The sample consisted of T cells isolated from PBMCs. These receptors were collected from a human donor in good health.

This clone was picked up a small number of times. The chain carries TRBV28 and TRBJ2-7; 7 bases match TRBD1. The CDR3 is 15 amino acids. V lost 6 bases to trimming and J lost 7 bases; unmatched junction nucleotides: 15. The germline CDR1 and CDR2 sequences are MDHEN and SYDVKM. The CDR3, as DNA: TGTGCCAGCAGCCGCATCGATCGGGACAGTGGAGAGCAGTACTTC. It translates to CASSRIDRDSGEQYF.

V is TRBV5-5 and J is TRBJ2-7; D gene uncertain. The CDR3 length is 14 residues. Germline CDR1 is SGHKS and CDR2 is YYEKEE (reference sequence). V lost 2 bases and J lost 3, with 12 bases in between. The CDR3 loop reads CASSLASADYEQYF. In nucleotides, the CDR3 is TGTGCCAGCAGCTTAGCATCGGCGGACTACGAGCAGTACTTC.

The genes are TRBV7-2 and TRBJ2-5; D is ambiguous. Germline CDR1 SGHTA, CDR2 FQGNSA. The CDR3 totals 11 residues. Trimming took 4 bases from V and 4 from J, leaving 4 bases between them. The DNA of the CDR3 is TGTGCCAGCAGCTACGGAGAGACCCAGTACTTC. Protein product: CASSYGETQYF.

The chain links TRBV6-4 to TRBJ1-1; tentative D call: TRBD1 (5 bases). The germline V and J ends were trimmed by 0 bases and 6 bases, with 11 bases remaining between them. Looked up from germline, CDR1 is MRHNA and CDR2 is SNTAGT. This CDR3 is 14 amino acids long. The CDR3 protein is CASSDSGGQSEAFF. The CDR3, as DNA: TGTGCCAGCAGTGACTCGGGAGGACAATCTGAAGCTTTCTTT.

This chain uses TRBV19 with TRBJ2-7, with D perhaps matching TRBD1 (5 bases). Per the germline V gene, CDR1 is LNHDA and CDR2 is SQIVND (reference sequence). V was clipped by 6 bases and J by 2 bases, with 14 bases between them. This CDR3 has 14 amino acids. The CDR3 loop reads CASSRQGGTYEQYF. CDR3 DNA: TGTGCCAGTAGCCGCCAGGGTGGGACCTACGAGCAGTACTTC.